This T cell receptor (beta chain) was sequenced in a study of T-cell reconstitution after alpha-beta-depleted transplantation in children. Study results and caveats: Reported findings indicate that, about two months after transplant, alpha-beta T cells came from several hundred expanded clones, which were derived from non-depleted graft cells. Surviving recipient cells, namely T cells and thymic progenitors, were the source of high day-60 TCRbeta diversity in some patients. T-cell counts and diversity at one year post-transplant came mainly from newly produced T cells.

A remark on this clonotype: Its antigen is still unknown.

The germline V gene encodes CDR1 SGHAT and CDR2 FQNNGV. The CDR3 sequence is 16 residues long. Unique molecular identifiers were built into the TCRbeta library. TCRdb analysed the PCR reads with MiXCR anew, one entry per CDR3 protein. The top ten clones hold around 10% of a sample with 330,000 or so distinct CDR3 sequences, roughly 7.8% of them seen once. The input for sequencing was peripheral blood, taken 360 days after TCRalphabeta/CD19-depleted stem cell transplant. This TCR was recovered from a female patient aged 2 to 10 who had a stem cell transplant for Fanconi anemia, so the T cells may come from the graft donor. The chain combines TRBV11-2 with TRBJ2-7; D is possibly TRBD2 (5 bases). CDR3 nucleotide sequence: TGTGCCAGCAGCCTAGACGGAGGCGGGCGAGCCTACGAGCAGTACGTC. Its translation: CASSLDGGGRAYEQYV.